This T cell receptor (beta chain) was obtained from a study of radiotherapy plus CTLA-4 blockade in lung cancer. General study results and limits: Tumor-origin TCR clones grew in blood after radiotherapy plus ipilimumab. With interferon-beta, early dynamics of blood T cell clones were reported to best predict response.

Participants had chemo-refractory metastatic non-small-cell lung cancer and were treated with focal radiation plus ipilimumab CTLA-4 blockade. Trimming stripped 0 bases from V and 7 bases from J, with 9 bases between. Germline V lookup: CDR1 SGHAT, CDR2 FQNNGV. The CDR3 totals 13 residues. Clones were sequenced by immunoSEQ multiplex PCR, and TCRdb holds only the in-frame ones, with some missing. This sample has more than 95,000 clones, with approximately 80% found just once. On this clone itself: Its specificity is not known.

This material consisted of peripheral blood, taken from a patient treated with radiotherapy plus ipilimumab. V is TRBV11-2 and J is TRBJ2-5; no definite D call. The sequence came from a human donor with non-small cell lung cancer who had a partial response to radiotherapy plus ipilimumab. Here the CDR3 reads CASSLELSGTQYF. In DNA, the CDR3 is TGTGCCAGCAGCTTAGAACTTTCTGGGACCCAGTACTTC.